This T cell receptor (beta chain) was captured in a study of Tregs in tolerant kidney transplant recipients. General study points: Activated donor B cell expansion appeared to reveal the most relevant donor-specific TCRbeta repertoire. Biological reproducibility was not directly addressed in this study. Few patients were studied, so findings need validation in larger groups.

Assay: immunoSEQ multiplex PCR; the TCRdb copy retains only in-frame clones and omits some. This table has some 70,000 clones, roughly 91% appearing once. Unstimulated Tregs (CD4+CD25+CD127-) and CD4+CD25- non-Tregs were sorted from PBMCs. Concerning this clone itself: What it recognizes is unknown.

The CDR3 has 14 residues. The germline CDR1 and CDR2 sequences are MDHEN and SYDVKM. V was shortened by 6 bases and J by 1 base, with 13 bases between the two germline ends. The sequencing here drew on CD4+ T cells from blood, taken before the transplant. This sequence originates from a human donor who received a combined kidney and bone marrow transplant. V usage is TRBV28 and J usage is TRBJ2-7; D is possibly TRBD2 (5 bases). CDR3 DNA sequence: TGTGCCAGCAGACCGGGGTCTCAATCCTACGAGCAGTACTTC. Translating it yields CASRPGSQSYEQYF.